These 9 T cell receptor beta chains were sequenced from one sample in a study of T-cell memory formation after mild COVID-19. One entry per CDR3 protein, called by TCRdb with MiXCR from the 5' RACE reads. The sample records 430,000 or so distinct CDR3 sequences, nearly 25% being singletons. The specimen sequenced was PBMCs or a T cell subset sorted from them (not recorded which). The source of these receptors is an adult woman who had mild COVID-19 (a few samples of this study predate the infection). Cell type and time point are not known.

This clonotype was picked up a small number of times. V gene TRBV7-3 combines with J gene TRBJ1-1, with unresolved D. Looked up from germline, CDR1 is SGHTA and CDR2 is FQGTGA. V lost 5 bases, J lost 6 bases, and 13 bases lay in between. The CDR3 consists of 13 residues. The CDR3 DNA is TGTGCCAGCAGCCCGGACCCCCTTTCTGAAGCTTTCTTT. Amino acid sequence: CASSPDPLSEAFF.

This clonotype has just a few counts. The V gene is TRBV4-1, the J gene TRBJ1-2; D gene uncertain. There are 13 residues in the CDR3. V was shortened by 0 bases and J by 6 bases, with 8 bases between the two germline ends. Looked up from germline, CDR1 is MGHRA and CDR2 is YSYEKL. The CDR3 bases are TGCGCCAGCAGCCAAGACAAGCTAAATGGCTACACCTTC. This translates into CASSQDKLNGYTF.

This clonotype was seen only a few times. V and J are TRBV6-1 and TRBJ1-6; perhaps TRBD1 as D (5 bases). The CDR3 loop spans 15 amino acids. Germline V gene sequence: CDR1 MNHNS, CDR2 SASEGT. V dropped 4 bases and J dropped 5 bases, with 12 bases sitting between them. The CDR3 loop is CASSAGVADNSPLHF. CDR3 nucleotide sequence: TGTGCCAGCAGTGCGGGGGTAGCGGATAATTCACCCCTCCACTTT.

This clonotype was seen a few times. The rearrangement joins TRBV7-2 to TRBJ2-1; D unclear. The V end was cut by 1 base, the J end by 9 bases, with 10 bases between. The CDR3 sequence is 13 residues long. From germline, CDR1 is SGHTA and CDR2 FQGNSA. The CDR3 sequence: CASSLVLDPEQFF. CDR3 in DNA: TGTGCCAGCAGCTTAGTTCTAGACCCTGAGCAGTTCTTC.

In this sample, this clonotype turned up many times. The chain couples TRBV24-1 to TRBJ2-5; 8 bases line up with TRBD1. V was clipped by 7 bases and J by 4 bases; unmatched bases: 4. Germline loops: CDR1 KGHDR, CDR2 SFDVKD. CDR3 length: 13 amino acids. The CDR3 region has the DNA TGTGCCACCAGCCGACAGGGGTTAGAGACCCAGTACTTC. It translates to CATSRQGLETQYF.

V is TRBV4-1 and J is TRBJ1-2, with D unresolved. V lost 0 bases and J lost 7, with 18 bases in between. Germline CDR1 is MGHRA and CDR2 is YSYEKL. This CDR3 comprises 16 residues. Written as DNA, the CDR3 is TGCGCCAGCAGCCAAGAGGGAATAACTCCATGGGGTGGCTACACCTTC. This encodes CASSQEGITPWGGYTF.

The chain carries TRBV5-1 and TRBJ1-2; a weak D match, TRBD1 (6 bases). The V gene lost 0 bases and the J gene lost 3 bases, with 12 bases spanning the gap. The CDR3 spans 15 residues. Germline assignment: CDR1 SGHRS and CDR2 YFSETQ. CDR3 coding DNA: TGCGCCAGCAGCTTGGGAGAGACAGGTCACTATGGCTACACCTTC. Protein product: CASSLGETGHYGYTF.

The J gene is TRBJ2-7, the V gene TRBV30; TRBD1 is a possible D gene (6 bases). The CDR3 is made up of 11 amino acids. V gave up 0 bases and J gave up 6 bases, with 6 bases separating them. Germline assignment: CDR1 GTSNPN and CDR2 SVGIG (reference sequence). DNA of the CDR3: TGTGCCTGGAGTGTAGGGGGCGAGCAGTACTTC. It encodes CAWSVGGEQYF.

The chain is built from TRBV7-9 and TRBJ1-2; D is uncertain. V lost 1 base to trimming and J lost 6 bases, with 12 bases between them. The germline gives CDR1 SEHNR, CDR2 FQNEAQ (reference sequence). The CDR3 is made up of 14 amino acids. DNA for the CDR3: TGTGCCAGCAGCTTAGTTTCCGGGTGGAATGGCTACACCTTC. Protein sequence: CASSLVSGWNGYTF. Complete variable domain (other parts from reference TRBV7-9 and TRBJ1-2): DTGVSQNPRHKITKRGQNVTFRCDPISEHNRLYWYRQTLGQGPEFLTYFQNEAQLEKSRLLSDRFSAERPKGSFSTLEIQRTEQGDSAMYLCASSLVSGWNGYTFGSGTRLTVV.